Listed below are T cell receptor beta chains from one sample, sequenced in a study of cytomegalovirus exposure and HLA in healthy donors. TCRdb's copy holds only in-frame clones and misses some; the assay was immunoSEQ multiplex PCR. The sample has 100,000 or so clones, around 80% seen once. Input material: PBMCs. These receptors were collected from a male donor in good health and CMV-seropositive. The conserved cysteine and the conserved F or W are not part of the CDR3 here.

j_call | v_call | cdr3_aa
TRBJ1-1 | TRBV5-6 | ASSLGGMGGTEAF
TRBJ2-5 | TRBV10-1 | ASSDTRRQETQY
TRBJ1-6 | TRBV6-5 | ASSYGRDRVGSPLH
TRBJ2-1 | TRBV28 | ASSWEGSNEQF
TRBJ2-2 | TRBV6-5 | ASSYGKNTGELF
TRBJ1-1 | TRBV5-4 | ASTEQVSGTEAF
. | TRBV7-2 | ASSPYMGHEQY
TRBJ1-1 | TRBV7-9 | ASSVLSGTGDTEAF
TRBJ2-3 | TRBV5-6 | ASSSPRGSLTDTQY
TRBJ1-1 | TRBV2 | ASSSQGQTF
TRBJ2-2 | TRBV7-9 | ASSPTDSQNTGELF